These T cell receptor beta chains were read from a single sample in a study of T-cell reconstitution after alpha-beta-depleted transplantation in children. MiXCR, run by TCRdb on the PCR reads, gives a single entry per CDR3 protein. In the table there are roughly 500,000 distinct CDR3 sequences, around 12% of which are singletons. The starting material was PBMCs from the stem cell graft donor, obtained from the stem cell graft. These receptors were collected from a human donor who donated a stem cell graft to a child with combined immunodeficiency. Both conserved end residues are part of each CDR3. The order of the fields is D gene, V gene, clone size, J gene, CDR3 DNA, CDR3 protein. The D gene is left open where the match is weak. Clone size is not always given. Where it is, it says once, few, many or a class for expanded clones.

D gene: -
V gene: TRBV30
clone size: -
J gene: TRBJ1-1
CDR3 DNA: TGTGCCTGGAGGGGAGATCGAGGACAGCCAAAAGCTTTCTTT
CDR3 protein: CAWRGDRGQPKAFF

D gene: -
V gene: TRBV15
clone size: -
J gene: TRBJ2-5
CDR3 DNA: TGTGCCACCAGCAGAGATCGGGGTAGGGCGGAGACCCAGTACTTC
CDR3 protein: CATSRDRGRAETQYF

D gene: -
V gene: TRBV28
clone size: -
J gene: TRBJ2-5
CDR3 DNA: TGTGCCAGCAGTTCTGGGGGGGACACCGAAGGGGAGACCCAGTACTTC
CDR3 protein: CASSSGGDTEGETQYF

D gene: -
V gene: TRBV7-8
clone size: -
J gene: TRBJ2-5
CDR3 DNA: TGTGCCAGCAGCTCTGCCCTACCTGAGACCCAGTACTTC
CDR3 protein: CASSSALPETQYF

D gene: TRBD1
V gene: TRBV6-1
clone size: -
J gene: TRBJ2-1
CDR3 DNA: TGTGCCAGCAGTAATCCGGGACAGGGTCTATACAATGAGCAGTTCTTC
CDR3 protein: CASSNPGQGLYNEQFF

D gene: -
V gene: TRBV6-5
clone size: -
J gene: TRBJ1-1
CDR3 DNA: TGTGCCAGCAGTTACTATCAGGGATCCACTGAAGCTTTCTTT
CDR3 protein: CASSYYQGSTEAFF

D gene: -
V gene: TRBV5-1
clone size: -
J gene: TRBJ1-2
CDR3 DNA: TGCGCCAGCAGCAGCGGACAGTACGGCTACACCTTC
CDR3 protein: CASSSGQYGYTF

D gene: -
V gene: TRBV10-3
clone size: few
J gene: TRBJ2-7
CDR3 DNA: TGTGCCATCAGTGAAGCAGGGTCCTCCTACGAGCAGTACTTC
CDR3 protein: CAISEAGSSYEQYF

D gene: -
V gene: TRBV3-1
clone size: -
J gene: TRBJ1-2
CDR3 DNA: TGTGCCAGCAGCCAAGACAGGGCTTACACCTCCTATGGCTACACCTTC
CDR3 protein: CASSQDRAYTSYGYTF

D gene: TRBD2
V gene: TRBV2
clone size: -
J gene: TRBJ2-7
CDR3 DNA: TGTGCCAGCAGTGCAGCTAGCGGCCCCTACGAGCAGTACTTC
CDR3 protein: CASSAASGPYEQYF

D gene: -
V gene: TRBV10-3
clone size: many
J gene: TRBJ1-2
CDR3 DNA: TGTGCCATCACGGTCGGGGAACATAACTATGGCTACACCTTC
CDR3 protein: CAITVGEHNYGYTF

D gene: -
V gene: TRBV18
clone size: few
J gene: TRBJ1-6
CDR3 DNA: TGTGCCAGCTCACCACTGACCGGGACGGACTATAATTCACCCCTCCACTTT
CDR3 protein: CASSPLTGTDYNSPLHF

D gene: TRBD1
V gene: TRBV25-1
clone size: -
J gene: TRBJ1-2
CDR3 DNA: TGTGCCATCCAGGGCCCAGGGGGGGCAGGCGGCTACACCTTC
CDR3 protein: CAIQGPGGAGGYTF

D gene: -
V gene: TRBV6-5
clone size: few
J gene: TRBJ2-7
CDR3 DNA: TGTGCCAGCAGTTATAGGGGGTCGAGGTACGAGCAGTACTTC
CDR3 protein: CASSYRGSRYEQYF

D gene: -
V gene: TRBV6-5
clone size: few
J gene: TRBJ2-7
CDR3 DNA: TGTGCCAGCAGTTACACGGGAGTAGTAGGGAACGAGCAGTACTTC
CDR3 protein: CASSYTGVVGNEQYF

D gene: -
V gene: TRBV9
clone size: -
J gene: TRBJ1-6
CDR3 DNA: TGTGCCAGCAGCGTAGTGGGGAACTCACCCCTCCACTTT
CDR3 protein: CASSVVGNSPLHF

D gene: -
V gene: TRBV6-2/TRBV6-3
clone size: -
J gene: TRBJ2-5
CDR3 DNA: TGTGCCAGCAGTTACTCCCCTAGCAGGCAAGAGACCCAGTACTTC
CDR3 protein: CASSYSPSRQETQYF

D gene: TRBD2
V gene: TRBV28
clone size: few
J gene: TRBJ2-7
CDR3 DNA: TGTGCCAGCAGACCTACTAGCGGGTCTTCCTACGAGCAGTACTTC
CDR3 protein: CASRPTSGSSYEQYF

D gene: -
V gene: TRBV20-1
clone size: -
J gene: TRBJ1-5
CDR3 DNA: TGCAGTGCTAGATGGGGCGGGCCTACTCAGCCCCAGCATTTT
CDR3 protein: CSARWGGPTQPQHF

D gene: TRBD1
V gene: TRBV6-1
clone size: -
J gene: TRBJ2-5
CDR3 DNA: TGTGCCAGCAGTCGCGGCCCTACACAGGGGGCGCGGGAGACCCAGTACTTC
CDR3 protein: CASSRGPTQGARETQYF

D gene: -
V gene: TRBV29-1
clone size: many
J gene: TRBJ2-7
CDR3 DNA: TGCAGCGTTGAAGGGCAGGCCTACGAGCAGTACTTC
CDR3 protein: CSVEGQAYEQYF

D gene: -
V gene: TRBV30
clone size: few
J gene: TRBJ2-4
CDR3 DNA: TGTGCCTGGAGTCCCCCTCCGGGGCCCCGCGAAAACATTCAGTACTTC
CDR3 protein: CAWSPPPGPRENIQYF

D gene: -
V gene: TRBV25-1
clone size: many
J gene: TRBJ2-7
CDR3 DNA: TGTGCCAGCAGTGATCCTCGAAGCCGGGACCCAGACGAGCAGTACTTC
CDR3 protein: CASSDPRSRDPDEQYF

D gene: TRBD2
V gene: TRBV18
clone size: -
J gene: TRBJ2-5
CDR3 DNA: TGTGCCAGCTCACCTCCGGGACTAGCGAAAGGGAAGACCCAGTACTTC
CDR3 protein: CASSPPGLAKGKTQYF

D gene: TRBD1
V gene: TRBV5-1
clone size: -
J gene: TRBJ2-6
CDR3 DNA: TGCGCCAGCAGCATTTCGACAGGGCCCCGCTCTGGGGCCAACGTCCTGACTTTC
CDR3 protein: CASSISTGPRSGANVLTF

D gene: -
V gene: TRBV7-8
clone size: -
J gene: TRBJ1-4
CDR3 DNA: TGTGCCAGCAACCCGTTGGGAGGCCTCGGGGGAAAACTGTTTTTT
CDR3 protein: CASNPLGGLGGKLFF

D gene: TRBD2
V gene: TRBV11-2
clone size: few
J gene: TRBJ2-1
CDR3 DNA: TGTGCCAGCAGCTTAGATATAGTGGTAGCGGGAGGGCCCTCCTCCTACAATGAGCAGTTCTTC
CDR3 protein: CASSLDIVVAGGPSSYNEQFF

D gene: -
V gene: TRBV10-3
clone size: many
J gene: TRBJ1-3
CDR3 DNA: TGTGCCATCAGGGGACACTCTGGAAACACCATATATTTT
CDR3 protein: CAIRGHSGNTIYF

D gene: -
V gene: TRBV5-6
clone size: -
J gene: TRBJ2-1
CDR3 DNA: TGTGCCAGCAGCTTGCTGCAGGAAAGATTCTACAATGAGCAGTTCTTC
CDR3 protein: CASSLLQERFYNEQFF

D gene: TRBD1
V gene: TRBV4-3
clone size: -
J gene: TRBJ1-5
CDR3 DNA: TGCGCCAGCAGCCAGGACAGGGGCATAAATCAGCCCCAGCATTTT
CDR3 protein: CASSQDRGINQPQHF

D gene: TRBD1
V gene: TRBV27
clone size: many
J gene: TRBJ1-5
CDR3 DNA: TGTGCCAGCAGTTTACGCAGGGGGCTCGGCAATCAGCCCCAGCATTTT
CDR3 protein: CASSLRRGLGNQPQHF

D gene: TRBD1
V gene: TRBV6-1
clone size: few
J gene: TRBJ1-2
CDR3 DNA: TGTGCCAGCAGCGACTACAGGGGCGGCGGCTATGGCTACACCTTC
CDR3 protein: CASSDYRGGGYGYTF

D gene: -
V gene: TRBV7-2
clone size: few
J gene: TRBJ2-1
CDR3 DNA: TGTGCCAGCAGCTTACGGAGGGCGAGGGGCAATGAGCAGTTCTTC
CDR3 protein: CASSLRRARGNEQFF

D gene: -
V gene: TRBV4-3
clone size: few
J gene: TRBJ1-4
CDR3 DNA: TGCGCCAGCAGCCAAGATCGGGGGGGAAAACTGTTTTTT
CDR3 protein: CASSQDRGGKLFF

D gene: -
V gene: TRBV7-9
clone size: -
J gene: TRBJ1-4
CDR3 DNA: TGTGCCAGCAGCTTAGTCCAGCTCGCGAGTAATGAAAAACTGTTTTTT
CDR3 protein: CASSLVQLASNEKLFF

D gene: TRBD2
V gene: TRBV6-1
clone size: -
J gene: TRBJ2-1
CDR3 DNA: TGTGCCAGCAGATGCCACCTAGCGGGAGAGGGGAACTCCTACAATGAGCAGTTCTTC
CDR3 protein: CASRCHLAGEGNSYNEQFF

D gene: -
V gene: TRBV9
clone size: many
J gene: TRBJ2-7
CDR3 DNA: TGTGCCAGCAGCGTAGGTTCGGGACAAACCTACGAGCAGTACTTC
CDR3 protein: CASSVGSGQTYEQYF

D gene: -
V gene: TRBV20-1
clone size: few
J gene: TRBJ2-1
CDR3 DNA: TGCAGTGCTCCCCGGGGGAGTGAGCAGTTCTTC
CDR3 protein: CSAPRGSEQFF

D gene: -
V gene: TRBV4-1
clone size: few
J gene: TRBJ1-3
CDR3 DNA: TGCGCCAGCAGCCAAGAACCGCGAGCAGGGACTGGAAACACCATATATTTT
CDR3 protein: CASSQEPRAGTGNTIYF

D gene: -
V gene: TRBV6-2/TRBV6-3
clone size: few
J gene: TRBJ1-5
CDR3 DNA: TGTGCCAGCAGTTATGTCAACAAAAATCAGCCCCAGCATTTT
CDR3 protein: CASSYVNKNQPQHF

D gene: -
V gene: TRBV5-1
clone size: few
J gene: TRBJ1-1
CDR3 DNA: TGCGCCAGCAGCGGGACGGCTATGATGAACACTGAAGCTTTCTTT
CDR3 protein: CASSGTAMMNTEAFF

D gene: -
V gene: TRBV20-1
clone size: few
J gene: TRBJ2-3
CDR3 DNA: TGCAGTGCTAGGGTACTAAACACAGATACGCAGTATTTT
CDR3 protein: CSARVLNTDTQYF

D gene: TRBD1
V gene: TRBV6-2/TRBV6-3
clone size: few
J gene: TRBJ2-7
CDR3 DNA: TGTGCCAGCAGTTACCCGACAGGGCGCGAGCAGTACTTC
CDR3 protein: CASSYPTGREQYF

D gene: -
V gene: TRBV28
clone size: -
J gene: TRBJ2-1
CDR3 DNA: TGTGCCAGCAGTCTCTACCCGCAGGGAACTGAGCAGTTCTTC
CDR3 protein: CASSLYPQGTEQFF

D gene: -
V gene: TRBV29-1
clone size: few
J gene: TRBJ2-1
CDR3 DNA: TGCAGCGGGGTAGGGGGGCTAGGGGAGCAGTTCTTC
CDR3 protein: CSGVGGLGEQFF

D gene: TRBD1
V gene: TRBV29-1
clone size: many
J gene: TRBJ2-2
CDR3 DNA: TGCAGCGTTGAAAGGACAGGGGGAACCGGGGAGCTGTTTTTT
CDR3 protein: CSVERTGGTGELFF